This TCR beta chain was sequenced in a study of cytomegalovirus exposure and HLA in healthy donors. V lost 3 bases to trimming and J lost 9 bases; unmatched junction nucleotides: 7. The CDR3 covers 13 residues. The germline V gene encodes CDR1 GTSNPN and CDR2 SVGIG (reference sequence). PCR primers comprised 60 Vbeta and 13 Jbeta primers. TCRdb's copy holds only in-frame clones and misses some; the assay was immunoSEQ multiplex PCR. The table has some 120,000 clones, over 65% seen once; the top ten hold roughly a tenth. This receptor was taken from a man aged 25-40 years in good health and CMV-seropositive. The sample taken for sequencing was PBMCs. The chain is built from TRBV30 and TRBJ2-1; 8 bases are shared with TRBD2. The CDR3 loop reads CAWSQRERSEQFF. The CDR3 DNA is TGTGCCTGGAGCCAGCGGGAGAGAAGTGAGCAGTTCTTC. Together with reference TRBV30 and TRBJ2-1, the CDR3 gives the full variable domain: SQTIHQWPATLVQPVGSPLSLECTVEGTSNPNLYWYRQAAGRGLQLLFYSVGIGQISSEVPQNLSASRPQDRQFILSSKKLLLSDSGFYLCAWSQRERSEQFFGPGTRLTVL.